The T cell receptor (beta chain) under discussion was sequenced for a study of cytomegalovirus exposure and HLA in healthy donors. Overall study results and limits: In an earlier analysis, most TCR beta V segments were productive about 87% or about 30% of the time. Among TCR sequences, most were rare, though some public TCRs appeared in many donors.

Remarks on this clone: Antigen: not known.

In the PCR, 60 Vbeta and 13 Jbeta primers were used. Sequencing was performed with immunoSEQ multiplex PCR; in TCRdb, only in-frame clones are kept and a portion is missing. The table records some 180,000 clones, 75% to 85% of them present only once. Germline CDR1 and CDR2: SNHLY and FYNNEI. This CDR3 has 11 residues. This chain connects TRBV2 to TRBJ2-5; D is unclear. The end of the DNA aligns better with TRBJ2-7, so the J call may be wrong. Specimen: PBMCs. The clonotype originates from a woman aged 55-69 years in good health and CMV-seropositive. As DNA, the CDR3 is TGTGCCAGCAGTGACACCTACGAGCAGTACTTC. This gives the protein CASSDTYEQYF.